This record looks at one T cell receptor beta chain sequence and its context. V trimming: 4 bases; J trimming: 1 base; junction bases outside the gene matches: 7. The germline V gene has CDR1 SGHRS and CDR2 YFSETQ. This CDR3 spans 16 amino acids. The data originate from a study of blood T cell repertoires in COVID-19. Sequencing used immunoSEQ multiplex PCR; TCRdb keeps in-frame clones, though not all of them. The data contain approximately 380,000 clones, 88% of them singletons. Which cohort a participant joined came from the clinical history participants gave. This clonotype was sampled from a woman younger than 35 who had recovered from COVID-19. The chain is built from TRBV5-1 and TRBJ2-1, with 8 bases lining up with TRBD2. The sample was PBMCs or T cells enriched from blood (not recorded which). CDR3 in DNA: TGCGCCAGCAGCCCGCAGGAGCGGGGGTCCTACAATGAGCAGTTCTTC. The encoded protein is CASSPQERGSYNEQFF. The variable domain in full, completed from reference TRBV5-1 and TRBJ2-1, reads KAGVTQTPRYLIKTRGQQVTLSCSPISGHRSVSWYQQTPGQGLQFLFEYFSETQRNKGNFPGRFSGRQFSNSRSEMNVSTLELGDSALYLCASSPQERGSYNEQFFGPGTRLTVL.